This TCR beta chain was found in a study of blood T cell repertoires in COVID-19. About the research overall: COVID-19 samples collected from the United States, Italy and Spain covered acute and convalescent phases. T cells, B-cell-depleted T cells, or PBMCs provided the cDNA or gDNA that served as material.

In the source study's methods: Scientists estimated how many nucleated cells there were by amplifying reference gene primers. The table came from immunoSEQ multiplex PCR; TCRdb's copy has only in-frame clones and leaves some out. V and J calls and clone size are as listed in that table; D and trimming were resolved from the DNA. The sample contains roughly 500,000 clones, 89% of which appear only once. The V gene's germline CDR1 is SNHLY and CDR2 FYNNEI. V dropped 2 bases and J dropped 8 bases, with 13 bases sitting between them. The CDR3 is 14 amino acids. This chain joins TRBV2 and TRBJ2-1; possible D gene TRBD2, 5 bases. What was sequenced was peripheral blood. The sequence derives from a man younger than 35 with COVID-19, enrolled during active disease. The CDR3 spells CASSELGLSDEQFF. DNA for the CDR3: TGTGCCAGCAGTGAACTAGGTCTTAGCGATGAGCAGTTCTTC.